Given below is one TCR beta chain in context. The CDR3 consists of 13 residues. Germline CDR1 reads SGHVS; CDR2 reads FQNEAQ. The assay was run at survey level. Sequencing was performed with immunoSEQ multiplex PCR; in TCRdb, only in-frame clones are kept and a portion is missing. The profile shows 30,000 to 40,000 clones, around 72% of them singletons. These data originate in a study of STAT5B mutations in CD4+ large granular lymphocyte leukemia. This receptor was taken from a human donor in good health. Sequenced material: CD4+ T cells from blood buffy coats. The rearrangement uses TRBV7-8 and TRBJ2-5; no clear D gene. The tail of the sequence fits TRBJ2-7 better, so the J call may be wrong. The CDR3 coding sequence is TGTGCCAGCAGCTTTCTGGGTTTGGGCGAGCAGTACTTC. Amino acid sequence: CASSFLGLGEQYF.